The rows below give T cell receptor beta chains drawn from one sample of a study of post-analysis software for immune sequencing data. TCRdb re-derived calls from the PCR reads in MiXCR, one entry per CDR3 protein. The sample yields hundreds of thousands of distinct CDR3 sequences, approximately 59% seen once. The sequencing input was blood. These receptors were obtained from a girl aged 2-10 years with multiple sclerosis. Each CDR3 is given with its conserved first and last residue. Each record gives: J gene, clone size, V gene, CDR3 length, D gene, CDR3 protein, CDR3 DNA. D genes are given only for firm matches. Part of the rows lack a size; the others show once, few, many or a class for expanded clones.

J gene: TRBJ2-5
clone size: .
V gene: TRBV5-6
CDR3 length: 17
D gene: .
CDR3 protein: CASSLAPPRVGQETQYF
CDR3 DNA: TGTGCCAGCAGCTTGGCTCCGCCCAGAGTGGGGCAAGAGACCCAGTACTTC

J gene: TRBJ2-6
clone size: .
V gene: TRBV7-9
CDR3 length: 16
D gene: TRBD1
CDR3 protein: CASSRTGPAGANVLTF
CDR3 DNA: TGTGCCAGCAGCCGGACAGGGCCCGCCGGGGCCAACGTCCTGACTTTC

J gene: TRBJ2-1
clone size: .
V gene: TRBV20-1
CDR3 length: 14
D gene: TRBD2
CDR3 protein: CSALAGALYNEQFF
CDR3 DNA: TGCAGTGCCTTAGCGGGGGCCCTCTACAATGAGCAGTTCTTC

J gene: TRBJ2-2
clone size: .
V gene: TRBV10-3
CDR3 length: 13
D gene: .
CDR3 protein: CAISDSSTGELFF
CDR3 DNA: TGTGCCATCAGTGATAGCTCTACCGGGGAGCTGTTTTTT

J gene: TRBJ2-3
clone size: .
V gene: TRBV6-6
CDR3 length: 15
D gene: .
CDR3 protein: CASTDSGGVSDTQYF
CDR3 DNA: TGTGCCAGCACCGATAGCGGTGGGGTTTCAGATACGCAGTATTTT

J gene: TRBJ2-1
clone size: .
V gene: TRBV5-1
CDR3 length: 15
D gene: .
CDR3 protein: CASSLSAYSYNEQFF
CDR3 DNA: TGCGCCAGCAGCTTGAGCGCTTACTCCTACAATGAGCAGTTCTTC

J gene: TRBJ2-1
clone size: .
V gene: TRBV5-1
CDR3 length: 15
D gene: TRBD2
CDR3 protein: CAGSLGAGGSGEQFF
CDR3 DNA: TGCGCCGGCAGCTTGGGAGCGGGGGGATCGGGTGAGCAGTTCTTC

J gene: TRBJ2-3
clone size: .
V gene: TRBV5-5
CDR3 length: 18
D gene: TRBD2
CDR3 protein: CASSFISGATSMSDTQYF
CDR3 DNA: TGTGCCAGCAGCTTTATAAGCGGGGCCACCTCCATGTCAGATACGCAGTATTTT

J gene: TRBJ1-2
clone size: .
V gene: TRBV7-6
CDR3 length: 17
D gene: TRBD1
CDR3 protein: CASSPWTGYEANYGYTF
CDR3 DNA: TGTGCCAGCAGCCCCTGGACAGGGTACGAAGCTAACTATGGCTACACCTTC

J gene: TRBJ2-1
clone size: .
V gene: TRBV5-1
CDR3 length: 15
D gene: .
CDR3 protein: CASSFSPGNSNEQFF
CDR3 DNA: TGCGCCAGCAGCTTTTCCCCAGGGAACTCCAATGAGCAGTTCTTC

J gene: TRBJ2-5
clone size: many
V gene: TRBV18
CDR3 length: 12
D gene: .
CDR3 protein: CASSPAQETQYF
CDR3 DNA: TGTGCCAGCAGCCCTGCGCAGGAGACCCAGTACTTC